The 9 T cell receptor beta chains below come from one sample, sequenced in a study of blood T cell repertoires in COVID-19. Only in-frame clones appear in the TCRdb table, and some are missing; sequencing was by immunoSEQ multiplex PCR. The table lists 13,000 or so clones, about 88% of them singletons, with about 2.6% in the top ten. Sequenced sample: peripheral blood. The receptors derive from a human donor in a cohort sampled during active COVID-19.

This clone showed up just a few times. The chain employs TRBV9 and TRBJ2-1, with a possible D match to TRBD2 (5 bases). Trimming stripped 3 bases from V and 2 bases from J, with 12 bases between. CDR1 and CDR2 from the germline V gene are SGDLS and YYNGEE. The CDR3 spans 15 residues. The DNA of the CDR3 is TGTGCCAGCAGCGCAGGACTCGATGCCTACAATGAGCAGTTCTTC. It codes for CASSAGLDAYNEQFF.

The table lists this clone with a count of one. V is TRBV27 and J is TRBJ2-1; a weak D match, TRBD2 (5 bases). V was cut by 6 bases and J by 0 bases, with 9 bases left in between. The length of the CDR3 is 14 residues. Germline V lookup: CDR1 MNHEY, CDR2 SMNVEV (reference sequence). CDR3 sequence reads: CASRPGSSYNEQFF. CDR3 in DNA: TGTGCCAGCAGACCTGGGAGCTCCTACAATGAGCAGTTCTTC.

This clone has only a few counts. This chain uses TRBV2 with TRBJ2-3, with D maybe TRBD2 (5 bases). V was shortened by 4 bases and J by 6 bases, with 8 bases between the two germline ends. CDR1 and CDR2 from the germline V gene are SNHLY and FYNNEI. This CDR3 spans 12 amino acids. CDR3 residues: CASSVPGDTQYF. CDR3 nucleotide sequence: TGTGCCAGCAGTGTGCCGGGGGATACGCAGTATTTT.

The chain recombines TRBV5-8 with TRBJ2-7, with 9 bases fitting TRBD1. Germline lookup yields CDR1 SGHTS and CDR2 YDEGEE. Germline trimming cut 2 bases from V and 0 bases from J; bases unmatched to any gene: 6. There are 16 residues in the CDR3. CDR3 sequence: CASSFHGQGSSYEQYF. DNA for the CDR3: TGTGCCAGCAGCTTCCATGGACAGGGGAGCTCCTACGAGCAGTACTTC. Full variable domain (missing parts from reference TRBV5-8 and TRBJ2-7): EAGVTQSPTHLIKTRGQQATLRCSPISGHTSVYWYQQALGLGLQFLLWYDEGEERNRGNFPPRFSGRQFPNYSSELNVNALELEDSALYLCASSFHGQGSSYEQYFGPGTRLTVT.

The V and J genes are TRBV28 and TRBJ2-7; TRBD1 matches at 8 bases. The junction had 10 bases not matched to a gene; V was cut back by 3 bases and J by 9 bases. Germline CDR1 is MDHEN and CDR2 is SYDVKM. CDR3 size: 14 residues. CDR3 coding DNA: TGTGCCAGCAGTTTTCGCAGGGGGCCCTATGGGCAGTACTTC. Protein: CASSFRRGPYGQYF. Full variable domain (rest looked up from reference TRBV28 and TRBJ2-7): DVKVTQSSRYLVKRTGEKVFLECVQDMDHENMFWYRQDPGLGLRLIYFSYDVKMKEKGDIPEGYSVSREKKERFSLILESASTNQTSMYLCASSFRRGPYGQYFGPGTRLTVT.

J is TRBJ2-7 and V is TRBV19, with a tentative D call TRBD2 (6 bases). CDR1 is LNHDA and CDR2 is SQIVND in the germline V gene (reference sequence). The V end was cut by 3 bases, the J end by 1 base, with 10 bases between. The CDR3 has 14 amino acids. The CDR3 DNA is TGTGCCAGTAGTATTAGTGCGGGATCCTACGAGCAGTACTTC. Translation: CASSISAGSYEQYF. The whole variable domain, remainder taken from reference TRBV19 and TRBJ2-7, is DGGITQSPKYLFRKEGQNVTLSCEQNLNHDAMYWYRQDPGQGLRLIYYSQIVNDFQKGDIAEGYSVSREKKESFPLTVTSAQKNPTAFYLCASSISAGSYEQYFGPGTRLTVT.

The chain's CDR3 is CASSQDLWSSYNEQFF. The CDR3 bases are TGTGCCAGCAGCCAAGATCTTTGGAGCTCCTACAATGAGCAGTTCTTC. The chain joins TRBV3-1 (or the pseudogene TRBV3-2) to TRBJ2-1; D unresolved. Germline V gene data show CDR1 as LGHDT and CDR2 as YNNKEL (reference sequence). V was trimmed by 0 bases and J by 0 bases, leaving 9 bases between them. The CDR3 totals 16 residues.

V and J are TRBV6-1 and TRBJ2-2, with D tentatively TRBD1 (5 bases). From germline, CDR1 is MNHNS and CDR2 SASEGT. CDR3 size: 15 residues. Trimming took 0 bases from V and 6 from J, leaving 11 bases between them. CDR3 DNA sequence: TGTGCCAGCAGTGAAGCAAACAGGCCGGCCGGGGAGCTGTTTTTT. Protein: CASSEANRPAGELFF.

This clone was counted a single time. The V call is TRBV5-4, the J call TRBJ2-7; D remains unclear. The CDR3 covers 12 residues. V was clipped by 2 bases and J by 8 bases, with 11 bases between them. Germline V lookup: CDR1 SGHNT, CDR2 YYREEE (reference sequence). As DNA, the CDR3 is TGTGCCAGCAGCTTACACGGAGCCCAGCAGTACTTC. Encoded protein: CASSLHGAQQYF.